This T cell receptor beta chain was captured by sequencing in a study of T cells after yellow fever vaccination. Ten or more counts support this clonotype. TCRdb independently ran MiXCR on the 5' RACE reads; one entry per CDR3 protein. The sample includes fewer than 350,000 distinct CDR3 sequences, around 3.6% seen only once; the top ten take about 20%. The CDR3 loop spans 14 amino acids. Deletions cut 0 bases from V and 5 bases from J, with 7 bases between. In germline, CDR1 is SGHTA, CDR2 FQGNSA. The source is a man aged 18 to 30 who received the YFV17D yellow fever vaccine. This chain uses TRBV7-2 with TRBJ1-4, with a weak D call TRBD1 (6 bases). The material was PBMCs, obtained on the day of the yellow fever booster vaccination. The CDR3 loop reads CASSLAQGNEKLFF. The CDR3 DNA reads TGTGCCAGCAGCTTAGCCCAGGGGAATGAAAAACTGTTTTTT.